The source of this T cell receptor (beta chain) is a study of cytomegalovirus exposure and HLA in healthy donors. Study-level results: Available immune exposure information was restricted to CMV serostatus only. Across donors, most TCRs were seen rarely, yet some public ones were widespread.

PCR employed 60 Vbeta and 13 Jbeta primers. Profiling relied on immunoSEQ multiplex PCR, and the TCRdb table lists in-frame clones only, not all of them. The sample yields 80,000 to 95,000 clones, roughly four fifths seen once. Concerning this clone: Antigen unknown. At one end the junction does not follow the germline gene, possibly because of a read error.

The length of the CDR3 is 11 residues. The germline V gene encodes CDR1 SGHAT and CDR2 FQNNGV. The chain employs TRBV11-2 and TRBJ1-1; D might be TRBD1 (6 bases). The source of this sequence is a woman aged 18-29 years in good health and CMV-seropositive. The material sequenced was PBMCs. The CDR3 reads CASSLGTEGAF. DNA of the CDR3: TGTGCCAGCAGCTTAGGGACAGAGGGTGCCTTT. Together with reference TRBV11-2 and TRBJ1-1, the CDR3 gives the full variable domain: EAGVAQSPRYKIIEKRQSVAFWCNPISGHATLYWYQQILGQGPKLLIQFQNNGVVDDSQLPKDRFSAERLKGVDSTLKIQPAKLEDSAVYLCASSLGTEGAFGQGTRLTVV.